This T cell receptor (beta chain) originates from a study of vaccination effects on CD4 cells after COVID-19. Study in general: The median interval between the second dose and post-vaccine sampling was 72 days.

Regarding the study as a whole: Among infection- and vaccine-induced clones, marked clonal contraction occurred late after vaccination.

Trimming at V came to 0 bases and at J to 4 bases, leaving 7 bases not matched to a gene. The CDR3 covers 16 residues. The germline CDR1 and CDR2 sequences are LGHNA and YSLEER. Antigen-specific CD4+ T cells were expanded (with viral peptide pools) by the ViraFEST assay ahead of sequencing. Cultured cells yielded isolated CD4+ T cells after approximately nine days. Two-dose BNT162b2 or mRNA-1273 vaccination was given to participants. Each vaccine recipient was nucleocapsid antibody negative and had no prior SARS-CoV-2 infection. Cultures got half-medium changes with IL-2 on days 3 and 7. This clone showed up just a few times. Its specificity is unknown. The data were produced by immunoSEQ multiplex PCR, yet TCRdb's version contains in-frame clones alone and is incomplete. The sample includes 10,000 to 15,000 clones, more than 70% seen only once; the top ten take over 7%.

Source: CD4+ T cells from PBMCs cultured with SARS-CoV-2 spike peptides, taken after COVID-19 vaccination. The clonotype originates from a human donor who received a COVID-19 vaccine. This rearrangement joins TRBV4-3 to TRBJ1-2; 8 nucleotides match TRBD1. This chain's CDR3 is CASSQDRDRLFYGYTF. For the CDR3, the DNA is TGCGCCAGCAGCCAAGATCGGGACAGGCTGTTCTATGGCTACACCTTC.